What follows are 10 T cell receptor beta chains derived from one specimen sequenced in a study of T cells in tuberculosis. Libraries were prepared by immunoSEQ multiplex PCR; TCRdb keeps only in-frame clonotypes and omits some of them. Of nearly 35,000 clones listed, about 89% were seen once; the top ten hold roughly 2.2%. Sequences were obtained from PBMCs. The receptors derive from a donor aged 10-30 years with latent tuberculosis or without tuberculosis infection.

The chain is built from TRBV6-1 and TRBJ2-1; D is ambiguous. Looked up from germline, CDR1 is MNHNS and CDR2 is SASEGT. Trimming removed 5 bases at V and 5 bases at J, with 16 bases between. CDR3 size: 15 residues. This chain's CDR3 is CASSPRHAGHNEQFF. CDR3 bases: TGTGCCAGCAGTCCCCGGCACGCTGGGCACAATGAGCAGTTCTTC.

This clone was found once. This chain joins TRBV27 and TRBJ1-2, with D unclear. With 3 bases removed from V and 4 bases from J, the gap between germline ends came to 9 bases. The CDR3 runs to 13 residues. CDR1 is MNHEY and CDR2 is SMNVEV in the germline V gene (reference sequence). The CDR3 region has the DNA TGTGCCAGCAGTTTTGGCCAGTTCTATGGCTACACCTTC. Translating gives CASSFGQFYGYTF.

This rearrangement joins TRBV9 to TRBJ2-3, with a tentative D call TRBD2 (6 bases). Trimming pared 4 bases from V and 5 bases from J, leaving 11 bases between. The CDR3 consists of 13 residues. CDR1 is SGDLS and CDR2 is YYNGEE in the germline V gene. The CDR3 protein is CASSPTSGDTQYF. Here the CDR3 DNA reads TGTGCCAGCAGCCCGACTAGTGGAGATACGCAGTATTTT.

The chain joins TRBV7-9 to TRBJ2-7; D possibly corresponds to TRBD1 (6 bases). The germline CDR1 and CDR2 sequences are SEHNR and FQNEAQ (reference sequence). There are 13 residues in the CDR3. Trimming removed 3 bases from V and 5 bases from J, with 11 bases in between. CDR3 in amino acids: CASSFRTVHEQYF. As DNA, the CDR3 is TGTGCCAGCAGCTTTCGGACAGTTCACGAGCAGTACTTC.

The chain couples TRBV5-1 to TRBJ1-2; D gene ambiguous. Germline CDR1 reads SGHRS; CDR2 reads YFSETQ. CDR3 length: 13 amino acids. V lost 1 base, J lost 3 bases, and 7 bases lay in between. The CDR3 sequence: CASSLRGDYGYTF. CDR3 DNA sequence: TGCGCCAGCAGCTTGCGGGGAGACTATGGCTACACCTTC.

This chain connects TRBV30 to TRBJ1-2, with TRBD1 matching 8 bases. V lost 5 bases and J lost 4; bases outside the gene matches: 6. The CDR3 contains 13 residues. Germline lookup yields CDR1 GTSNPN and CDR2 SVGIG (reference sequence). DNA for the CDR3: TGTGCCTGGGACAGGGGCAAAGCCTATGGCTACACCTTC. It yields the protein CAWDRGKAYGYTF.

The chain employs TRBV5-1 and TRBJ2-7; D gene uncertain. Germline lookup yields CDR1 SGHRS and CDR2 YFSETQ. CDR3 length: 14 residues. V was clipped by 0 bases and J by 1 base, with 8 bases between them. As DNA, the CDR3 is TGCGCCAGCAGCTTGGACAGTTCTTCCTACGAGCAGTACTTC. Its translation: CASSLDSSSYEQYF.

The CDR3 loop reads CASSKEPPQGLIAGEQYF. Written as DNA, the CDR3 is TGTGCCAGCAGCAAAGAACCCCCTCAGGGGTTAATAGCTGGCGAGCAGTACTTC. The chain links TRBV21-1 to TRBJ2-7; the table's D call, TRBD1, was not checked against the DNA. TRBV21-1 is a documented pseudogene. There are 18 residues in the CDR3.

The chain uses TRBV5-6 and TRBJ2-1; 7 bases map to TRBD2. This CDR3 has 12 amino acids. CDR1 SGHDT and CDR2 YYEEEE come from the germline V gene. V trimming: 4 bases; J trimming: 9 bases; junction bases outside the gene matches: 4. CDR3 loop: CASSRSGIEQFF. The CDR3 region has the DNA TGTGCCAGCAGCCGAAGCGGGATTGAGCAGTTCTTC.

This clone was counted once. The genes are TRBV4-3 and TRBJ2-2; D is perhaps TRBD1 (6 bases). The germline V and J ends were trimmed by 5 bases and 4 bases, with 14 bases remaining between them. CDR1 and CDR2 from the germline V gene are LGHNA and YSLEER. This CDR3 has 15 amino acids. The CDR3 is CASSMRTEATGELFF. The DNA for the CDR3 is TGCGCCAGCAGCATGCGGACAGAAGCCACCGGGGAGCTGTTTTTT.